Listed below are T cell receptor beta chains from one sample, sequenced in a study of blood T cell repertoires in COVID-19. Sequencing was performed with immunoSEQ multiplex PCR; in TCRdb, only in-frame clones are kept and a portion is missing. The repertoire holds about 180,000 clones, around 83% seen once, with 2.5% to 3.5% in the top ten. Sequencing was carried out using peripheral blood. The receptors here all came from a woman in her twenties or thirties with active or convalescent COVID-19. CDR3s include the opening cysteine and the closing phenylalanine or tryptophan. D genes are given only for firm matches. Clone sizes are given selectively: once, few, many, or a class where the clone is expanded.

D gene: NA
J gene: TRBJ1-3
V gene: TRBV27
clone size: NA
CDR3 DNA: TGTGCCAGCAGTCCCGCGCAGGGGATTCGCGGAAACACCATATATTTT
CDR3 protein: CASSPAQGIRGNTIYF

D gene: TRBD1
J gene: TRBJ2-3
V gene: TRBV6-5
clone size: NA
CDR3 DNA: TGTGCCAGCAGTTACTCGGACAGGACCGTTGTAGATACGCAGTATTTT
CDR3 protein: CASSYSDRTVVDTQYF

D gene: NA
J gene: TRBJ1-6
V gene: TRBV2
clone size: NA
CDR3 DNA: TGTGCCAGCAGTGAAAATCGGGGGTCCTATAATTCACCCCTCCACTTT
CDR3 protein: CASSENRGSYNSPLHF

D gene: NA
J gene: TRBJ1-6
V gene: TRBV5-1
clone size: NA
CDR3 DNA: TGCGCCAGCAGCCACAGGGTGGACTCACCCCTCCACTTT
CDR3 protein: CASSHRVDSPLHF

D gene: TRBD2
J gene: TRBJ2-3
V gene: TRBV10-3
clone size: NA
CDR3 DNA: TGTGCCATCAGTGAAGGTAGCGGGGGGGCCACAACAGATACGCAGTATTTT
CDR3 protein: CAISEGSGGATTDTQYF

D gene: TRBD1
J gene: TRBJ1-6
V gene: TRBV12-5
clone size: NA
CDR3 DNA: TGTGCTAGTGGGGGACAGGGGCTTGGAGGGCGTAAACATAATTCACCCCTCCACTTT
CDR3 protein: CASGGQGLGGRKHNSPLHF

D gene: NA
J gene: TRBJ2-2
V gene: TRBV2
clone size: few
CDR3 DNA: TGTGCCAGCAGTGAGGAGGACCTCACCGGGGAGCTGTTTTTT
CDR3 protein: CASSEEDLTGELFF

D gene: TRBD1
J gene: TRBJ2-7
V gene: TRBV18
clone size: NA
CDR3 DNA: TGTGCCAGCCGACAGGGGGTTACCTACGAGCAGTACTTC
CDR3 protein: CASRQGVTYEQYF

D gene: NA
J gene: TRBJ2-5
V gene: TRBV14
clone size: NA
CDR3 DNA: TGTGCCAGCAGCCAAGGATTCCCGAGGTACCAAGAGACCCAGTACTTC
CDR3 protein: CASSQGFPRYQETQYF

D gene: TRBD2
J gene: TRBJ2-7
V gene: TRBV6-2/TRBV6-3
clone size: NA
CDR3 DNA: TGTGCCAGCAGTTACTCGATCTCTAGCGGACCTACGGAGGAGCAGTACTTC
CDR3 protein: CASSYSISSGPTEEQYF

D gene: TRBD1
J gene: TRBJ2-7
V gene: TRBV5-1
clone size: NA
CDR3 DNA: TGCGCCAGCAGCTTGGTTGGACAGGGCTCCTACGAGCAGTACTTC
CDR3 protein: CASSLVGQGSYEQYF

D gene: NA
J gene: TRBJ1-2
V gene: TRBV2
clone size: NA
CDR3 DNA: TGTGCCAGCAGACGTGAGGGTAGCTATGGCTACACCTTC
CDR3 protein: CASRREGSYGYTF

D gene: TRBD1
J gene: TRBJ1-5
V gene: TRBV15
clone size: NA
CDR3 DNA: TGTGCCACCAGCGGGACAGGGTCGCGCCAGCCCCAGCATTTT
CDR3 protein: CATSGTGSRQPQHF

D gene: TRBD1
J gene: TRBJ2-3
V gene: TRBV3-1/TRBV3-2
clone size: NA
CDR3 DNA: TGTGCCAGCAGTCACCTCCCGGGACAGGGGAGGACAGATACGCAGTATTTT
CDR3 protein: CASSHLPGQGRTDTQYF

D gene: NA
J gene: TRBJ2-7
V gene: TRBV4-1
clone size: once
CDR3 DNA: TGCGCCAGCAGCCAAGTCGCGACAGGTGTGCCGAACGAGCAGTACTTC
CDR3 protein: CASSQVATGVPNEQYF

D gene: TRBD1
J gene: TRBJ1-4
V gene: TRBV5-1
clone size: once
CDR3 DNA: TGCGCCAGCAGCGGGACAGGGGGTAGCGAAAAACTGTTTTTT
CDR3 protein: CASSGTGGSEKLFF

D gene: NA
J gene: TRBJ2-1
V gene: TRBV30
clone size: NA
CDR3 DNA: TGTGCCTGGAGTGTACTAGCTGGCTCCTACAATGAGCAGTTCTTC
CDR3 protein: CAWSVLAGSYNEQFF

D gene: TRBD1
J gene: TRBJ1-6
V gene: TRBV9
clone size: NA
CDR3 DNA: TGTGCCAGCAGCCCCGGGACAGATGATTCACCCCTCCACTTT
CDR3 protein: CASSPGTDDSPLHF

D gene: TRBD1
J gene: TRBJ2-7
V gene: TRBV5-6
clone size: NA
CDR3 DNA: TGTGCCAGCAGCACCGGGACAGGGACCTACGAGCAGTACTTC
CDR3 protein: CASSTGTGTYEQYF

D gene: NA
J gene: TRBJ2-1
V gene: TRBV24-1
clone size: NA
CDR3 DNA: TGTGCCACCAGTGATGGTAGATACAATGAGCAGTTCTTC
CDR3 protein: CATSDGRYNEQFF

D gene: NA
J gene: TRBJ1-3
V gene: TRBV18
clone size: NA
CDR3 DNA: TGTGCCAGCTCACTTCAAAATTCCGGGGACTTTGGAAACACCATATATTTT
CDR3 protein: CASSLQNSGDFGNTIYF

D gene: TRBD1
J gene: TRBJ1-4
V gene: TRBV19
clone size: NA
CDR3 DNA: TGTGCCAGTAGGAAGGGACAGGGAGATGAAAAACTGTTTTTT
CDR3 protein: CASRKGQGDEKLFF

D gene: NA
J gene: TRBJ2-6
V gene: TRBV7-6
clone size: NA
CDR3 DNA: TGTGCCAGCAGCTTAGTATTGAGTGGGGCCAACGTCCTGACTTTC
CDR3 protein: CASSLVLSGANVLTF

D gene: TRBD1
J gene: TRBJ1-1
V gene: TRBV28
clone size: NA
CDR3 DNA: TGTGCCAGCAGTTGGACAGGGAGAAGTGAAGCTTTCTTT
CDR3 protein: CASSWTGRSEAFF

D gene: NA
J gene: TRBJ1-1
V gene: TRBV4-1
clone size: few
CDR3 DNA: TGCGCCAGCAGCCGTGAGGGGGAAACACGAGCTTTCTTT
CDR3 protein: CASSREGETRAFF

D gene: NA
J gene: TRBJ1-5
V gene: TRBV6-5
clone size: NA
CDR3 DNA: TGTGCCAGCAGTCCGGGACTGGGCAATCAGCCCCAGCATTTT
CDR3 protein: CASSPGLGNQPQHF

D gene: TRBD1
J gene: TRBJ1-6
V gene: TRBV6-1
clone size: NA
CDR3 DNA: TGTGCCAGCAGTGAAAGGACAGGTGGAAATAATTCACCCCTCCACTTT
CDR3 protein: CASSERTGGNNSPLHF

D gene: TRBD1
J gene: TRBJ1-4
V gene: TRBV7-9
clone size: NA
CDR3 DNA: TGTGCCAGCAGGACAGGGTCAACTAATGAAAAACTGTTTTTT
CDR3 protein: CASRTGSTNEKLFF

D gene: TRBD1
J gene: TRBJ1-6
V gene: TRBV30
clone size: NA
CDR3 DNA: TGTGCCTGGCAAACAGGGGCCTTTACTTCACCCCTCCACTTT
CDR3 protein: CAWQTGAFTSPLHF

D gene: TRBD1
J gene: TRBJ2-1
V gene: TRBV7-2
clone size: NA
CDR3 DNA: TGTGCCAGCAGCTGGACAGGGTATGCCTATGAGCAGTTCTTC
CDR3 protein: CASSWTGYAYEQFF

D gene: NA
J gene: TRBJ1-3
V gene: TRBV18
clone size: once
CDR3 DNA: TGTGCCTCAATGGCCGATCTGGCTGGAAACACCATATATTTT
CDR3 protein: CASMADLAGNTIYF

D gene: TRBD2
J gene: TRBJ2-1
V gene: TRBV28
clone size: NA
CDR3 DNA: TGTGCCAGCACCTATTCCCGACTAGCGACAGCAAATGAGCAGTTCTTC
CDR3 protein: CASTYSRLATANEQFF

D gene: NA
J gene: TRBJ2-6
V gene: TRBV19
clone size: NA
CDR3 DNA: TGTGCCAGTAGTGCCACAGGGATCCGTGGGGCCAACGTCCTGACTTTC
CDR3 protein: CASSATGIRGANVLTF

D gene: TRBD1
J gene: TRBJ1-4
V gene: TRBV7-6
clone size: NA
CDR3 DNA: TGTGCCAGCAGCTTGAACAGGGGCGGCAGTGAAAAACTGTTTTTT
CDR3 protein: CASSLNRGGSEKLFF

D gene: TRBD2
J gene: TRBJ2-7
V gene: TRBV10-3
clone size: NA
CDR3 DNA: TGTGCCATCAGAGCGGGGCGGGGGGGCCTCGGCGAGCAGTACTTC
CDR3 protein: CAIRAGRGGLGEQYF

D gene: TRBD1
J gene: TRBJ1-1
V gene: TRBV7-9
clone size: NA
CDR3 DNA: TGTGCCAGCAGCTTAGTCGGGACAGCGAACACTGAAGCTTTCTTT
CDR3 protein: CASSLVGTANTEAFF

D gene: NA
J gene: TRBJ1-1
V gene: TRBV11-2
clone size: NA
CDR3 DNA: TGTGCCAGCAGTTCCAGGGGTGCGGGAGCTTTCTTT
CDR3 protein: CASSSRGAGAFF

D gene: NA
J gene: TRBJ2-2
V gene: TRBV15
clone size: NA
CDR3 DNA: TGTGCCACCAGCAGAGCTAACACCGGGGAGCTGTTTTTT
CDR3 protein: CATSRANTGELFF

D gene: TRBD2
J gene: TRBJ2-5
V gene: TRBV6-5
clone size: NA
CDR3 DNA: TGTGCCAGCAGTTCCGGGACTAGCGGGAGAGAGACCCAGTACTTC
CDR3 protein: CASSSGTSGRETQYF

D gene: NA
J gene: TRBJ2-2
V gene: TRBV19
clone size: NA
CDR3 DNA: TGTGCCAGTAGTATAGCTCGGGGGACCGGGGAGCTGTTTTTT
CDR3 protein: CASSIARGTGELFF